The next 2 T cell receptor beta chains were all read from a single sample in a study of siplizumab effects on memory and regulatory T cells. Assay: immunoSEQ multiplex PCR; the TCRdb copy retains only in-frame clones and omits some. Of 100,000 to 110,000 clones in the sample, approximately 91% were seen once. Sequencing was carried out using CD4+ T cells sorted from blood. These receptors were collected from a human donor in good health.

The chain recombines TRBV19 with TRBJ2-2, with 7 nucleotides matching TRBD2. The CDR3 is 14 amino acids. Germline CDR1 reads LNHDA; CDR2 reads SQIVND (reference sequence). V lost 1 base to trimming and J lost 4 bases; unmatched junction nucleotides: 0. The CDR3 protein is CASSIGTSTGELFF. DNA for the CDR3: TGTGCCAGTAGTATAGGGACTAGCACCGGGGAGCTGTTTTTT. Based on the CDR3 plus reference TRBV19 and TRBJ2-2, the full variable domain is DGGITQSPKYLFRKEGQNVTLSCEQNLNHDAMYWYRQDPGQGLRLIYYSQIVNDFQKGDIAEGYSVSREKKESFPLTVTSAQKNPTAFYLCASSIGTSTGELFFGEGSRLTVL.

The genes are TRBV29-1 and TRBJ1-4, with D possibly being TRBD1 (5 bases). CDR3 length: 13 residues. The V gene lost 2 bases and the J gene lost 8 bases, with 12 bases spanning the gap. Germline V gives CDR1 SQVTM, CDR2 ANQGSEA. The DNA for the CDR3 is TGCAGCGTTGAAAAGGGGTTTGGCGAAAAACTGTTTTTT. Its protein is CSVEKGFGEKLFF.